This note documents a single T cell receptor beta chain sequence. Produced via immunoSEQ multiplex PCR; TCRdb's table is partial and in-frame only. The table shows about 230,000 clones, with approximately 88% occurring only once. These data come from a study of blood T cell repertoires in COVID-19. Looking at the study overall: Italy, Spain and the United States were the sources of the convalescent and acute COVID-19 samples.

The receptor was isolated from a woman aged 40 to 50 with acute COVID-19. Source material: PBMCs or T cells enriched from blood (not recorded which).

CDR3 sequence (DNA): TGTGCCATCAAGAGACTAGTAACAGATACGCAGTATTTT. This encodes CAIKRLVTDTQYF. The V and J genes are TRBV10-3 and TRBJ2-3; D might be TRBD2 (6 bases). In germline, CDR1 is ENHRY, CDR2 SYGVKD. The CDR3 covers 13 residues. V was pared by 7 bases and J by 3 bases, with 11 bases between.